Listed here are 3 T cell receptor beta chains from one sample, sequenced in a study of cytomegalovirus exposure and HLA in healthy donors. Both 60 Vbeta primers and 13 Jbeta primers went into the PCR. The method was immunoSEQ multiplex PCR; TCRdb's version includes in-frame clones alone and lacks a portion of them. The sample has about 36,000 clones, almost 70% seen once. The specimen was PBMCs. The receptors originated from a man in his thirties or forties in good health and CMV-seronegative.

This chain links TRBV7-9 with TRBJ2-1, with D possibly being TRBD1 (6 bases). Trimming took 5 bases from V and 7 from J, leaving 18 bases between them. Germline V gene sequence: CDR1 SEHNR, CDR2 FQNEAQ (reference sequence). This CDR3 has 15 residues. CDR3: CASSEPGQDMNEQFF. The CDR3 DNA sequence: TGTGCCAGCAGCGAACCGGGACAAGACATGAATGAGCAGTTCTTC.

This chain connects TRBV28 to TRBJ1-6; D is unclear. Trimming stripped 6 bases from V and 7 bases from J, with 7 bases between. This CDR3 comprises 12 residues. CDR1 and CDR2 from the germline V gene are MDHEN and SYDVKM. The CDR3 is CASSTGNSPLHF. The CDR3 nucleotides read TGTGCCAGCAGCACGGGGAATTCACCCCTCCACTTT.

The chain carries TRBV10-3 and TRBJ2-5, with 9 bases that match TRBD1. The CDR3 is made up of 14 amino acids. Germline V gives CDR1 ENHRY, CDR2 SYGVKD. Losses at the gene ends were 8 bases for V and 5 bases for J; bases not matched to a gene: 9. The CDR3 sequence is CAIRDRDPVETQYF. The CDR3 coding sequence is TGTGCCATCCGGGACAGGGATCCTGTGGAGACCCAGTACTTC.